This T cell receptor (beta chain) was sequenced in a study of T cells in localized non-small cell lung cancer. General study findings and limits: Elevated circulating T cell density in blood was associated with longer overall survival.

Details on this clone: The antigen remains unidentified.

Germline V gene sequence: CDR1 SGDLS, CDR2 YYNGEE. V was clipped by 3 bases and J by 0 bases, with 9 bases between them. The CDR3 is 15 amino acids. Profiling relied on immunoSEQ multiplex PCR, and the TCRdb table lists in-frame clones only, not all of them. Among about 22,000 clones listed, 80% to 90% were seen once. The sequence was obtained from a man aged 40 to 75 with stage II squamous cell lung carcinoma. V and J are TRBV9 and TRBJ1-4; D possibly corresponds to TRBD1 (6 bases). Sequencing was performed on PBMCs, taken before any cancer treatment. As DNA, the CDR3 is TGTGCCAGCAGCGCGGGACACTCAACTAATGAAAAACTGTTTTTT. Encoded protein: CASSAGHSTNEKLFF.